This T cell receptor (beta chain) was identified in a study of early T cells in non-severe SARS-CoV-2 infection. The sample holds a few counts of this clonotype. The germline CDR1 and CDR2 sequences are MNHNY and SVGAGI (reference sequence). Trimming cost V 4 bases and J 7 bases; bases outside gene matches: 4. CDR3 length: 14 residues. TCRdb reanalysed the 5' RACE reads using MiXCR and keeps one entry per CDR3 protein. Seen here are 97,000 or so distinct CDR3 sequences, 10% to 15% observed once, and the top ten hold 5% to 8%. The clonotype comes from an adult who was a healthcare worker with PCR-confirmed SARS-CoV-2 infection or an uninfected control (not recorded which). The J gene is TRBJ2-1, the V gene TRBV6-6; 10 bases line up with TRBD2. What was sequenced was whole blood. CDR3 loop: CASSLLAGNNEQFF. DNA of the CDR3: TGTGCCAGCAGTTTACTAGCGGGGAATAATGAGCAGTTCTTC.